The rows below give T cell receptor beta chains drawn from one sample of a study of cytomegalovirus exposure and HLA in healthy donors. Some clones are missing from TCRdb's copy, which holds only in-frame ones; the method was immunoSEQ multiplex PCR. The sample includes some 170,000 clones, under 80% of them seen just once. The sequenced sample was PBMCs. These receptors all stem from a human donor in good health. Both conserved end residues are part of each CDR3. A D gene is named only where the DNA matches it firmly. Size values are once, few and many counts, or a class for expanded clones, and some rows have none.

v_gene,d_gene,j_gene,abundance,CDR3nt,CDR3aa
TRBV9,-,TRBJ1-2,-,TGTGCCAGCAGCGTAGGGGGGGACCCCTACTATGGCTACACCTTC,CASSVGGDPYYGYTF
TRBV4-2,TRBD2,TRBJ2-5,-,TGTGCCAGCAGCCAAGAAGGGCGGGGGACCGTGGTAACCCAGTACTTC,CASSQEGRGTVVTQYF
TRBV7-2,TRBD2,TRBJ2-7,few,TGTGCCAGCAGCTTAGTAGCGGGGGTGTCCTACGAGCAGTACTTC,CASSLVAGVSYEQYF
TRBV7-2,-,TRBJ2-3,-,TGTGCCAGCAGCTTGCAGGCGCGGGGTACGCAGTATTTT,CASSLQARGTQYF
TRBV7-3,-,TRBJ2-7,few,TGTGCCAGCAGTTTACCAACACGAGGAATCGACGAGCAGTACTTC,CASSLPTRGIDEQYF
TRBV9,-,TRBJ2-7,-,TGTGCCAGCAGCGTAGGGAACAGCTACGAGCAGTACTTC,CASSVGNSYEQYF
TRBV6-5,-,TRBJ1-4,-,TGTGCTACTACGGAGCCAGGGTCCGAAAAACTGTTTTTT,CATTEPGSEKLFF
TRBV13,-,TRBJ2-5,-,TGTGCCAGCAGCTTATGGGCCCTCCCCGAGACCCAGTACTTC,CASSLWALPETQYF
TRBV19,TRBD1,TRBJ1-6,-,TGTGCCAGTAGTCCACGACAGGGATCGGATTCACCCCTCCACTTT,CASSPRQGSDSPLHF
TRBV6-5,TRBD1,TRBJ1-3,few,TGTGCCAGCAGTTACGCCACAGGGGTCTCTGGAAACACCATATATTTT,CASSYATGVSGNTIYF
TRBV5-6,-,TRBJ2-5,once,TGTGCCAGCAGCTTGTGGTATGAGCAAGAGACCCAGTACTTC,CASSLWYEQETQYF
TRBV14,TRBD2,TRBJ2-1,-,TGTGCCAGCAGCCTATTCGGACTAGCGGGCGGCAATGAGCAGTTCTTC,CASSLFGLAGGNEQFF
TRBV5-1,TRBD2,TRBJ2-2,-,TGCGCCAGCAGCTTGGCGCGGCTAGCGGGGATCACCGGGGAGCTGTTTTTT,CASSLARLAGITGELFF
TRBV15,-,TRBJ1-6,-,TGTGCCACCAGCAGAGTCGGGGTCAATTCACCCCTCCACTTT,CATSRVGVNSPLHF
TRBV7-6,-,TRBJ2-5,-,TGTGCCAGCAGCTTAGACACAGGGAGATGGGAGACCCAGTACTTC,CASSLDTGRWETQYF
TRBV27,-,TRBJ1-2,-,TGTGCCAGCAGTTTATCGGCGGGAATCTATGGCTACACCTTC,CASSLSAGIYGYTF
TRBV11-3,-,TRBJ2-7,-,TGTGCCAGCAGCTCGTCCGGTTACGAGCAGTACTTC,CASSSSGYEQYF
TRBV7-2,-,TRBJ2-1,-,TGTGCCAGCAGCTTACGGCTAGCGCGGGGCGCCTCCTACAATGAGCAGTTCTTC,CASSLRLARGASYNEQFF
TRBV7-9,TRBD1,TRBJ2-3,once,TGTGCCAGCAGCTCCCCCCCCGCGGGACAGGGCACAGATACGCAGTATTTT,CASSSPPAGQGTDTQYF
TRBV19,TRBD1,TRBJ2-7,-,TGTGCCAGTCGACAGGGATCCGAGCAGTACTTC,CASRQGSEQYF
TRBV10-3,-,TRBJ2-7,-,TGTGCCATCAGTGAGTCTAGGGGCACCTACTCCTACGAGCAGTACTTC,CAISESRGTYSYEQYF
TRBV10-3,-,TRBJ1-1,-,TGTGCCATCAGTGAGTGGGAGGAAAGTAGCACTGAAGCTTTCTTT,CAISEWEESSTEAFF
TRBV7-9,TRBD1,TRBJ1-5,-,TGTGCCAGCAGCACGGGACAGGGGGTTCAGCCCCAGCATTTT,CASSTGQGVQPQHF
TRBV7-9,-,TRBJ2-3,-,TGTGCCCGGGCGGTCAGCGGGCAGTATTTT,CARAVSGQYF
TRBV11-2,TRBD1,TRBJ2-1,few,TGTGCCAGCAGCTTAGGACCGGGCAGGGGGTCCTACAATGAGCAGTTCTTC,CASSLGPGRGSYNEQFF
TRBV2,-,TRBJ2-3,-,TGTGCCAGCATGAACAGGGTTCGAGATACGCAGTATTTT,CASMNRVRDTQYF
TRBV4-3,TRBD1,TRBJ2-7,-,TGCGCCAGCAGCTACAGGGGTACCTACGAGCAGTACTTC,CASSYRGTYEQYF
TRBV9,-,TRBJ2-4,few,TGTGCCAGCAGCGTAGGGGACAACCTAGCCAAAAACATTCAGTACTTC,CASSVGDNLAKNIQYF
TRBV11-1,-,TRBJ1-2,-,TGTGCCAGCAGCCCCAACTCAGGGACACCTTATGGCTACACCTTC,CASSPNSGTPYGYTF
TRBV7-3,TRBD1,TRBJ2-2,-,TGTGCCAGCAGCTTAAGTGGGGGACAGGGGGGTACCGGGGAGCTGTTTTTT,CASSLSGGQGGTGELFF
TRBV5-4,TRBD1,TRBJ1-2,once,TGTGCCAGCAGCTTGTCAAACAGGGGTGACTATGGCTACACCTTC,CASSLSNRGDYGYTF
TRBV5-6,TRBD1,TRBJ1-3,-,TGTGCCAGCAGCTTGGCCGGACAGGGAGAGGCTGGAAACACCATATATTTT,CASSLAGQGEAGNTIYF
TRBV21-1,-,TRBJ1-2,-,TGTGCCAGCAGCCACAAAGCCCGGGGAGGGGGTCGGTGCTACACCTTC,CASSHKARGGGRCYTF
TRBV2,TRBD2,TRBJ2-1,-,TGTGCCAGCAGTGCCTCTCTGCCGGGGGGGCTAGGATACAATGAGCAGTTCTTC,CASSASLPGGLGYNEQFF
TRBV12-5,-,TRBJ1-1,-,TGTGCTAGTGGTTCTCCGGACAGGAACACTGAAGCTTTCTTT,CASGSPDRNTEAFF
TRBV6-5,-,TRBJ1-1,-,TGTGCCAGCAGTGTGGACAGGAACACTGAAGCTTTCTTT,CASSVDRNTEAFF
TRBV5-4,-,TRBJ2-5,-,TGTGCCAGCAGCCCCCGCGGGGGCCTCGAGACCCAGTACTTC,CASSPRGGLETQYF
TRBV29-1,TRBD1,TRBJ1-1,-,TGCAGCGTTGCGTCAGGGGGCGCGGGATCTGAAGCTTTCTTT,CSVASGGAGSEAFF
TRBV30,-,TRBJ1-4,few,TGTGCCGGGCCCCGACGGTCTTTAGGAAAACTGTTTTTT,CAGPRRSLGKLFF
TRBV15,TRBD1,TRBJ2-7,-,TGTGCCACCCGAAGAGGGACAGCCTACGAGCAGTACTTC,CATRRGTAYEQYF
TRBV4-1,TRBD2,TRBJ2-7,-,TGCGCCAGCAGCCAAGGTACTAGCGGGGGGCCACGGGAGCAGTACTTC,CASSQGTSGGPREQYF
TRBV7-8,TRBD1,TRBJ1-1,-,TGTGCCAGCAGCTTAGGGGGACAGTCTAAAGCTTTCTTT,CASSLGGQSKAFF
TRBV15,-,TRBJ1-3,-,TGTGCCACCAGCCCAGCGGAAGGATCGTGGTCTGGAAACACCATATATTTT,CATSPAEGSWSGNTIYF
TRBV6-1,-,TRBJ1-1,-,TGTGCCAGCACCGGGGCCCAGAAGTGGGAGGGAGGGGCTTTCTTT,CASTGAQKWEGGAFF
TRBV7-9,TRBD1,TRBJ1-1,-,TGTGCCAGCAGCCTACACGAGGGGGCCAGGACTGAAGCTTTCTTT,CASSLHEGARTEAFF
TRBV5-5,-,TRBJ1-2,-,TGTGCCAGCAGCCCGGAGGTGAACTATGGCTACACCTTC,CASSPEVNYGYTF
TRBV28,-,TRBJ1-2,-,TGTGCCAGCAGCCAAACTGACTATGGCTACACCTTC,CASSQTDYGYTF
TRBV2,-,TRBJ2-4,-,TGTGCCAGCAGTGGTCAGGTCCAAAACATTCAGTACTTC,CASSGQVQNIQYF
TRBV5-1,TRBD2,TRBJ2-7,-,TGCGCCAGCAGTTGGGGATTAGCGGGTGAGCAGTACTTC,CASSWGLAGEQYF
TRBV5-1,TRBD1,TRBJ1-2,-,TGCGCCAGCAGCTCCCAGGGACAGCTCTATGGCTACACCTTC,CASSSQGQLYGYTF